A selection of T cell receptor beta chains follows, all from one sample in a study of molecular identifiers for immune sequencing clone quantification. MiXCR was run by TCRdb on the PCR reads, yielding one entry per CDR3 protein. In the table there are 300,000 to 400,000 distinct CDR3 sequences, 24% of which are singletons. The sample consisted of naive CD8+ T cells from blood, with Jurkat cell RNA spiked in. The receptor set was obtained from a human donor in good health. Some libraries in this study had Jurkat cell RNA spiked in. The CDR3 runs from the conserved cysteine through the conserved F or W. The D gene is left open where the match is weak. The listing skips clone size in some rows; elsewhere it reads once, few, many or a size class.

V	J	D	size	CDR3	DNA
TRBV7-2	TRBJ2-3	.	many	CASSYDSTDTQYF	TGTGCCAGCAGCTACGACAGCACAGATACGCAGTATTTT
TRBV11-2	TRBJ2-3	.	few	CASSFRDNTDTQYF	TGTGCCAGCAGCTTCCGGGACAACACAGATACGCAGTATTTT
TRBV11-2	TRBJ2-2	.	few	CASSRPGRSGELFF	TGTGCCAGCAGCCGCCCAGGAAGATCCGGGGAGCTGTTTTTT
TRBV27	TRBJ1-1	TRBD1	many	CASSSGTALTEAFF	TGTGCCAGCAGTTCCGGGACAGCCCTCACTGAAGCTTTCTTT
TRBV2	TRBJ2-7	TRBD2	.	CATSRLTSGRFEQYF	TGTGCCACCTCCCGATTGACTAGCGGGAGATTCGAGCAGTACTTC
TRBV27	TRBJ1-5	.	.	CACSLDRANQPQHF	TGTGCCTGCAGTTTAGATCGTGCCAATCAGCCCCAGCATTTT
TRBV6-5	TRBJ1-2	.	.	CASSFGLLSYSYTF	TGTGCCAGCAGTTTCGGACTATTATCCTATAGCTACACCTTC
TRBV12-3/TRBV12-4	TRBJ2-7	TRBD1	.	CASSLSAARQGVEQYF	TGTGCCAGCAGTTTATCTGCTGCGAGACAGGGCGTCGAGCAGTACTTC
TRBV28	TRBJ2-3	.	.	CASSLVANPDTQYF	TGTGCCAGCAGTCTGGTGGCGAACCCAGATACGCAGTATTTT
TRBV3-1	TRBJ2-7	TRBD1	.	CASSPGTGISYEQYF	TGTGCCAGCAGCCCGGGGACAGGGATCTCCTACGAGCAGTACTTC
TRBV6-2/TRBV6-3	TRBJ2-1	.	few	CATYRWGLGNEQFF	TGTGCCACGTATAGGTGGGGGTTAGGCAATGAGCAGTTCTTC
TRBV19	TRBJ2-1	.	many	CASSPRGLRTYNEQFF	TGTGCCAGTAGCCCCAGGGGCTTACGGACCTACAATGAGCAGTTCTTC
TRBV19	TRBJ2-3	TRBD1	many	CASGTGVGDTQYF	TGTGCCAGTGGGACAGGGGTCGGAGATACGCAGTATTTT
TRBV12-3/TRBV12-4	TRBJ2-5	TRBD2	many	CASSPGLAGVEETQYF	TGTGCCAGCAGTCCGGGACTAGCGGGAGTTGAAGAGACCCAGTACTTC
TRBV27	TRBJ2-7	TRBD2	.	CASSTSGINEQYF	TGTGCCAGCAGTACTAGCGGGATCAACGAGCAGTACTTC
TRBV6-5	TRBJ2-2	.	many	CASRWTQTGELFF	TGTGCCAGCAGGTGGACCCAAACCGGGGAGCTGTTTTTT
TRBV12-3/TRBV12-4	TRBJ2-1	.	few	CASSPDSIYNEQFF	TGTGCCAGCAGCCCAGACTCGATCTACAATGAGCAGTTCTTC
TRBV12-3/TRBV12-4	TRBJ1-5	.	.	CASSQGTSSNQPQHF	TGTGCCAGCAGCCAAGGGACTTCGAGCAATCAGCCCCAGCATTTT
TRBV7-9	TRBJ1-2	TRBD1	many	CASSSEAGTAFNYGYTF	TGTGCCAGCAGCTCGGAGGCCGGGACAGCTTTCAACTATGGCTACACCTTC
TRBV27	TRBJ2-7	.	many	CASRGGTYEQYF	TGTGCCAGCCGGGGAGGTACTTACGAGCAGTACTTC
TRBV5-1	TRBJ2-7	TRBD1	many	CASTLETGIYEQYF	TGCGCCAGCACCTTGGAGACAGGGATCTACGAGCAGTACTTC
TRBV9	TRBJ2-3	.	few	CASSVGYGGTDTQYF	TGTGCCAGCAGCGTAGGGTACGGAGGCACAGATACGCAGTATTTT
TRBV27	TRBJ2-2	TRBD1	.	CASSYRGGPGELFF	TGTGCCAGCAGTTACAGGGGTGGACCCGGGGAGCTGTTTTTT
TRBV4-1	TRBJ1-3	.	few	CASSPGQSSGNTIYF	TGCGCCAGCAGCCCCGGACAGAGCTCTGGAAACACCATATATTTT
TRBV12-3/TRBV12-4	TRBJ2-5	TRBD1	many	CARDRGKTQYF	TGTGCCAGGGACAGGGGAAAGACCCAGTACTTC
TRBV11-2	TRBJ2-7	TRBD2	few	CASSPLAGAVYEQYF	TGTGCCAGCAGCCCCTTAGCGGGAGCGGTCTACGAGCAGTACTTC
TRBV7-9	TRBJ2-3	.	many	CASTSGMWGTDTQYF	TGTGCCAGCACCTCCGGCATGTGGGGCACAGATACGCAGTATTTT
TRBV2	TRBJ2-1	.	many	CASSDSSPPSSF	TGTGCCAGCAGTGATTCCAGCCCGCCTTCTTCCTTC
TRBV6-5	TRBJ2-7	.	few	CASRPGPSSYEQYF	TGTGCCAGCAGGCCGGGACCCAGCTCCTACGAGCAGTACTTC
TRBV27	TRBJ2-1	.	few	CASSSGLLFNEQFF	TGTGCCAGCAGTTCGGGACTCCTATTCAATGAGCAGTTCTTC
TRBV30	TRBJ1-2	TRBD1	many	CAWGAGGAWYGYTF	TGTGCCTGGGGGGCAGGGGGCGCCTGGTATGGCTACACCTTC
TRBV7-6	TRBJ2-3	.	.	CASSLTNTDTRYF	TGTGCCAGCAGCTTAACCAACACAGATACGCGGTATTTT
TRBV7-9	TRBJ2-2	.	few	CASSLAGVARLGTGELFF	TGTGCCAGCAGCTTAGCGGGAGTAGCGAGACTTGGGACCGGGGAGCTGTTTTTT
TRBV7-9	TRBJ2-3	.	many	CASSFGADTQYF	TGTGCCAGCAGTTTTGGGGCAGATACGCAGTATTTT
TRBV14	TRBJ2-7	TRBD2	many	CASSRLTGTRVYEQYF	TGTGCCAGCAGCCGGTTGACCGGGACTAGAGTCTACGAGCAGTACTTC
TRBV14	TRBJ2-1	.	few	CASSQWEPYNEQFF	TGTGCCAGCAGCCAGTGGGAGCCTTACAATGAGCAGTTCTTC
TRBV27	TRBJ2-1	TRBD2	.	CASSLSLAGGGEQFF	TGTGCCAGCAGTTTGAGTCTAGCGGGGGGAGGTGAGCAGTTCTTC
TRBV6-2/TRBV6-3	TRBJ2-6	.	few	CASSFRTRASSGANVLTF	TGTGCCAGCAGTTTCCGGACGCGGGCCAGCTCTGGGGCCAACGTCCTGACTTTC
TRBV14	TRBJ2-1	TRBD2	few	CASSQFSGARQFF	TGTGCCAGCAGCCAGTTTAGCGGGGCACGGCAGTTCTTC
TRBV12-3/TRBV12-4	TRBJ2-5	.	many	CASSSYRASRQETQYF	TGTGCCAGCAGCTCATATAGGGCCTCCCGACAAGAGACCCAGTACTTC
TRBV19	TRBJ2-5	.	once	CASSPGAGPQETQYF	TGTGCCAGTAGTCCCGGGGCGGGGCCCCAAGAGACCCAGTACTTC
TRBV4-3	TRBJ1-5	.	many	CASSQAPNQPQHF	TGCGCCAGCAGCCAAGCCCCGAATCAGCCCCAGCATTTT
TRBV13	TRBJ2-6	.	.	CASSLGGGANVLTF	TGTGCCAGCAGCTTAGGGGGGGGGGCCAACGTCCTGACTTTC
TRBV4-3	TRBJ2-6	TRBD1	few	CASSHSQTGAGANVLTF	TGCGCCAGCAGCCACTCCCAGACAGGGGCTGGGGCCAACGTCCTGACTTTC
TRBV21-1	TRBJ1-5	.	few	CASSKGGRGGDQPQHF	TGTGCCAGCAGCAAAGGAGGCAGGGGTGGGGATCAGCCCCAGCATTTT
TRBV2	TRBJ1-2	.	.	CAGRRETNYGYTF	TGTGCCGGAAGAAGGGAAACTAACTATGGCTACACCTTC
TRBV4-3	TRBJ2-7	.	.	CASSQAARGSERYF	TGCGCCAGCAGCCAAGCGGCCAGGGGAAGCGAGCGGTACTTC
TRBV12-3/TRBV12-4	TRBJ1-2	.	few	CASSLVLTEYGYTF	TGTGCCAGCAGTTTAGTCTTAACGGAGTATGGCTACACCTTC